A selection of T cell receptor beta chains follows, all from one sample in a study of control samples from healthy donors and cancer patients. Profiling relied on immunoSEQ multiplex PCR, and the TCRdb table lists in-frame clones only, not all of them. The repertoire consists of around 42,000 clones, with around 94% occurring once and the leading ten covering 20% to 30%. The sample was blood. These receptor sequences come from a man aged 55 to 70 in good health. Both conserved end residues are part of each CDR3. D genes are given only for firm matches. Only part of the rows carry a size: once, few, many, or a class if the clone is expanded.

v_call	clone_size	d_call	j_call	cdr3_aa	cdr3_nt
TRBV24-1	few	.	TRBJ1-6	CATSDLTGSGSPLHF	TGTGCCACCAGTGATTTAACGGGGTCTGGGTCACCCCTCCACTTT
TRBV9	.	TRBD1	TRBJ1-1	CASSNGQGASVNTEAFF	TGTGCCAGCAGCAACGGACAGGGGGCTTCCGTGAACACTGAAGCTTTCTTT
TRBV28	.	TRBD2	TRBJ2-3	CASSSPAMGLATDTQYF	TGTGCCAGCAGTTCCCCTGCGATGGGACTAGCGACAGATACGCAGTATTTT
TRBV28	.	.	TRBJ1-5	CASSFQGPSNQPQHF	TGTGCCAGCAGTTTCCAAGGGCCTAGCAATCAGCCCCAGCATTTT
TRBV19	once	TRBD1	TRBJ2-5	CASSIIQGAKGETQYF	TGTGCCAGTAGTATCATTCAGGGGGCTAAAGGAGAGACCCAGTACTTC
TRBV2	.	TRBD1	TRBJ2-2	CASRLFRDRIAGAGELFF	TGTGCCAGCAGATTATTCCGGGACAGGATAGCAGGGGCCGGGGAGCTGTTTTTT
TRBV11-2	once	TRBD2	TRBJ2-7	CASSLGSSGNSYEQYF	TGTGCCAGCAGCTTAGGGTCTAGCGGGAACTCCTACGAGCAGTACTTC
TRBV27	.	.	TRBJ2-1	CASSTTYSNEQFF	TGTGCCAGCTCGACTACCTACAGCAATGAGCAGTTCTTC
TRBV3-1/TRBV3-2	.	.	TRBJ1-5	CASSQLGKGQPQHF	TGTGCCAGCAGCCAATTAGGAAAAGGACAGCCCCAGCATTTT
TRBV7-3	.	.	TRBJ2-1	CASSLYRDPLGNEQFF	TGTGCCAGCAGCTTATACCGGGACCCATTGGGCAATGAGCAGTTCTTC
TRBV10-3	.	.	TRBJ2-2	CATSDGNTGELFF	TGTGCCACCAGTGACGGGAACACCGGGGAGCTGTTTTTT
TRBV28	.	.	TRBJ2-1	CASSSRLYNEQFF	TGTGCCAGCAGTTCCCGACTTTACAATGAGCAGTTCTTC
TRBV2	.	.	TRBJ2-1	CASSEIRESYNEQFF	TGTGCCAGCAGTGAGATACGGGAGAGCTACAATGAGCAGTTCTTC
TRBV7-9	.	.	TRBJ1-5	CASSLAIQPQHF	TGTGCCAGCAGCTTAGCCATACAGCCCCAGCATTTT
TRBV10-3	once	.	TRBJ1-3	CAISTGSTGNTIYF	TGTGCCATCAGTACAGGGTCAACTGGAAACACCATATATTTT
TRBV29-1	.	.	TRBJ2-1	CSVEGGIGLGEQFF	TGCAGCGTTGAAGGGGGGATAGGTTTGGGCGAGCAGTTCTTC